Presented here are 16 T cell receptor beta chains from one specimen sequenced in a study of CD8+ T cells in alopecia areata. It was cDNA, reverse transcribed from extracted RNA, that served as the sequencing template. The assay was immunoSEQ multiplex PCR, and TCRdb's table has in-frame clones only and misses some. The sample contains roughly 180,000 clones, about half of which appear only once. This sample's treatment: oral pan-JAK inhibitor, 5-10 mg twice daily. Sequences were derived from CD8+ T cells sorted from blood, sampled at roughly week 53, from a patient treated with tofacitinib. These TCRs come from a human donor with alopecia areata.

The chain employs TRBV7-3 and TRBJ2-1, with 8 bases that match TRBD1. CDR1 and CDR2 from the germline V gene are SGHTA and FQGTGA. CDR3 size: 15 residues. The ends lost 2 bases at V and 5 bases at J; junction bases unmatched: 5. The CDR3 loop is CASSLGQGIHNEQFF. Here the CDR3 DNA reads TGTGCCAGCAGCTTAGGACAGGGTATCCACAATGAGCAGTTCTTC.

The table lists this clone with a count of one. The chain carries TRBV11-2 and TRBJ2-7, with D hard to call. The CDR3 length is 15 residues. The V gene's germline CDR1 is SGHAT and CDR2 FQNNGV. V lost 1 base and J lost 1, with 11 bases in between. In DNA form, the CDR3 reads TGTGCCAGCAGCTTAGGATCAGAATTATCCTACGAGCAGTACTTC. This encodes CASSLGSELSYEQYF.

The genes are TRBV11-2 and TRBJ1-1; possibly TRBD1 for D (6 bases). The germline V gene has CDR1 SGHAT and CDR2 FQNNGV. V gave up 4 bases and J gave up 4 bases, with 13 bases separating them. The CDR3 has 14 residues. CDR3: CASSSDRSPTEAFF. CDR3 bases: TGTGCCAGCAGCTCGGACAGAAGTCCCACTGAAGCTTTCTTT.

The V gene is TRBV12-5, the J gene TRBJ2-1; D uncertain. The germline gives CDR1 LGHNT, CDR2 FRNRAP. This CDR3 is 12 amino acids long. Trimming took off 1 base at V and 12 bases at J, with 10 bases between the two ends. CDR3 sequence: CASGLGILGQFF. The DNA of the CDR3 is TGTGCTAGTGGTTTGGGAATTCTAGGGCAGTTCTTC.

V and J are TRBV4-2 and TRBJ2-1; TRBD2 matches 11 bases. This CDR3 has 19 residues. The J segment lost 5 bases and the V segment lost 1 base, leaving 13 bases of the junction unmatched. The V gene's germline CDR1 is LGHNA and CDR2 YNFKEQ. The CDR3 here is CASSQAGTSGAWGNNEQFF. CDR3 DNA sequence: TGTGCCAGCAGCCAAGCCGGGACTAGCGGTGCGTGGGGAAACAATGAGCAGTTCTTC.

V gene TRBV29-1 combines with J gene TRBJ2-1, with 11 bases lining up with TRBD1. This CDR3 has 14 amino acids. CDR1 and CDR2 (germline): SQVTM, ANQGSEA. V lost 6 bases and J lost 8; bases outside the gene matches: 9. The CDR3 region is CSVTGTGGLDEQFF. The CDR3 DNA reads as TGCAGCGTCACCGGGACAGGGGGACTCGATGAGCAGTTCTTC.

This clone came up a few times. The rearrangement uses TRBV6-4 and TRBJ2-3, with unresolved D. The CDR3 spans 14 residues. From germline, CDR1 is MRHNA and CDR2 SNTAGT. V was shortened by 4 bases and J by 2 bases, with 10 bases between the two germline ends. In DNA, the CDR3 is TGTGCCAGCAGTGCTCACAGTTACACAGATACGCAGTATTTT. It encodes CASSAHSYTDTQYF.

The DNA for the CDR3 is TGTGCCAGCAGGTTTGATCCCGGGGTACCGGGCTACGAGCAGTACTTC. It yields the protein CASRFDPGVPGYEQYF. This rearrangement joins TRBV7-2 to TRBJ2-7; maybe TRBD2 (5 bases). There are 16 residues in the CDR3. V was pared by 6 bases and J by 3 bases, with 21 bases between. In germline, CDR1 is SGHTA, CDR2 FQGNSA.

This chain uses TRBV27 with TRBJ1-2; D unresolved. The V gene's germline CDR1 is MNHEY and CDR2 SMNVEV (reference sequence). The CDR3 is 15 amino acids. Trimming took off 0 bases at V and 0 bases at J, with 8 bases between the two ends. The CDR3 sequence: CASSLSESPNYGYTF. Written as DNA, the CDR3 is TGTGCCAGCAGTTTATCGGAATCCCCTAACTATGGCTACACCTTC.

Of note for this clone: Other DNA sequences in this specimen translate into the identical CDR3. This chain joins TRBV30 and TRBJ1-5; unclear D gene. Germline V gene sequence: CDR1 GTSNPN, CDR2 SVGIG (reference sequence). The germline V and J ends were trimmed by 1 base and 3 bases, with 7 bases remaining between them. The CDR3 loop spans 13 amino acids. The CDR3 DNA is TGTGCCTGGAGTGGGGGAGACAATCAGCCCCAGCATTTT. Translation: CAWSGGDNQPQHF.

The gene calls are TRBV11-2 and TRBJ1-5; no reliable D call. Per germline, CDR1 SGHAT and CDR2 FQNNGV. The CDR3 contains 13 residues. Between the trimmed V and J ends, which lost 3 bases and 1 base, there was a span of 4 bases. For the CDR3, the DNA is TGTGCCAGCAGCTTGGCGAGCAATCAGCCCCAGCATTTT. Protein sequence: CASSLASNQPQHF.

The gene calls are TRBV7-9 and TRBJ1-2; 8 nucleotides line up with TRBD1. CDR3 length: 14 residues. Germline values: CDR1 SEHNR, CDR2 FQNEAQ (reference sequence). V lost 6 bases to trimming and J lost 4 bases; unmatched junction nucleotides: 7. CDR3 residues: CASRGRQGRYGYTF. The CDR3 region has the DNA TGTGCCAGCAGAGGTAGACAGGGGCGCTATGGCTACACCTTC. Full variable domain (remainder filled in from reference TRBV7-9 and TRBJ1-2): DTGVSQNPRHKITKRGQNVTFRCDPISEHNRLYWYRQTLGQGPEFLTYFQNEAQLEKSRLLSDRFSAERPKGSFSTLEIQRTEQGDSAMYLCASRGRQGRYGYTFGSGTRLTVV.

The chain uses TRBV15 and TRBJ1-5; 9 nucleotides line up with TRBD1. The length of the CDR3 is 15 residues. Trimming took 4 bases from V and 2 from J; bases not matched to a gene: 3. CDR1 is LNHNV and CDR2 is YYDKDF in the germline V gene (reference sequence). The CDR3 spells CATSTTGGGNQPQHF. Here the CDR3 DNA reads TGTGCCACCAGCACAACAGGGGGCGGCAATCAGCCCCAGCATTTT.

This clone has only a few counts. The genes are TRBV29-1 and TRBJ1-2, with 9 bases lining up with TRBD1. From germline, CDR1 is SQVTM and CDR2 ANQGSEA. The V and J ends lost 2 bases and 6 bases, in that order; junction bases with no gene match: 7. The CDR3 contains 14 residues. CDR3 amino acids: CSVELQGADDGYTF. As DNA, the CDR3 is TGCAGCGTTGAACTACAGGGGGCGGATGATGGCTACACCTTC.

The chain couples TRBV23-1 to TRBJ2-2, with D maybe TRBD1 (6 bases). TRBV23-1 is flagged as an ORF with uncertain function. Trimming took 5 bases from V and 1 from J, leaving 14 bases between them. The CDR3 length is 16 residues. The CDR3 nucleotides are TGCGCCAGCAGTTTCCGCAAGGGACAGAACACCGGGGAGCTGTTTTTT. Its translation is CASSFRKGQNTGELFF.

The chain uses TRBV5-1 and TRBJ2-2; TRBD1 aligns across 7 bases. The CDR3 has 15 amino acids. CDR1 is SGHRS and CDR2 is YFSETQ in the germline V gene. J was trimmed by 3 bases and V by 4 bases; bases with no gene match: 6. The CDR3 nucleotides are TGCGCCAGCAGCCCGGGACAGTCATACACCGGGGAGCTGTTTTTT. This sequence encodes CASSPGQSYTGELFF.